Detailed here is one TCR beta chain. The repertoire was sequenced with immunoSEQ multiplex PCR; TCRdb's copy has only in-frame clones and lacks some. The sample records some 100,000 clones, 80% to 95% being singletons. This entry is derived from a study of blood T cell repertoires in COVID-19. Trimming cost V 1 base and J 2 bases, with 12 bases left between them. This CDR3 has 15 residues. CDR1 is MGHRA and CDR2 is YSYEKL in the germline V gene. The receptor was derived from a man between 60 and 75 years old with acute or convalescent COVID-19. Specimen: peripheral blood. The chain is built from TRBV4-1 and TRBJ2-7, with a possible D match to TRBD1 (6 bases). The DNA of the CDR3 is TGCGCCAGCAGCCAAGGAAGACAGGCCACCTACGAGCAGTACTTC. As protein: CASSQGRQATYEQYF.